The next 30 T cell receptor beta chains were all read from a single sample in a study of blood T cell repertoires in COVID-19. Clones were read by immunoSEQ multiplex PCR, and TCRdb kept only the in-frame ones, dropping some. The sample comprises 140,000 or so clones, 80% of which are singletons, and around 3.4% rests with the top ten. The sequencing input was peripheral blood. Receptors originate from a man in his 70s who had recovered from COVID-19.

The CDR3 region has the DNA TGTGCCAGTAGTATGGTCCTAGCGGGAGTAAACGAGCAGTACTTC. It codes for CASSMVLAGVNEQYF. The gene calls are TRBV19 and TRBJ2-7, with TRBD2 identical over 10 bases. Germline V gives CDR1 LNHDA, CDR2 SQIVND (reference sequence). V was pared by 3 bases and J by 5 bases, with 7 bases of the junction left unmatched. This CDR3 has 15 amino acids.

This clone was seen a handful of times. J is TRBJ2-1 and V is TRBV27; tentatively, D is TRBD2 (5 bases). The germline gives CDR1 MNHEY, CDR2 SMNVEV (reference sequence). The CDR3 consists of 16 residues. V dropped 5 bases and J dropped 0 bases, with 14 bases sitting between them. CDR3 nucleotides: TGTGCCAGCAGTCCTGGTAGACGGGGCTCCTACAATGAGCAGTTCTTC. This translates into CASSPGRRGSYNEQFF.

The chain uses TRBV7-2 and TRBJ1-5; the D gene is possibly TRBD1 (5 bases). Trimming left V 8 bases short and J 6 bases short, with 11 bases between. The CDR3 sequence is 12 residues long. Germline assignment: CDR1 SGHTA and CDR2 FQGNSA. This chain's CDR3 is CASGSGGQPQHF. In DNA, the CDR3 is TGTGCCAGCGGCTCGGGGGGTCAGCCCCAGCATTTT. The variable domain in full, with the rest retrieved from reference TRBV7-2 and TRBJ1-5, is GAGVSQSPSNKVTEKGKDVELRCDPISGHTALYWYRQSLGQGLEFLIYFQGNSAPDKSGLPSDRFSAERTGGSVSTLTIQRTQQEDSAVYLCASGSGGQPQHFGDGTRLSIL.

The genes are TRBV3-1 (or the pseudogene TRBV3-2) and TRBJ2-7; 10 bases match TRBD2. Germline loops: CDR1 LGHDT, CDR2 YNNKEL (reference sequence). The CDR3 runs 15 residues. V trimming: 1 base; J trimming: 2 bases; junction bases outside the gene matches: 2. Here the CDR3 reads CASSQALAGPYEQYF. The CDR3 DNA sequence: TGTGCCAGCAGCCAAGCACTAGCGGGACCCTACGAGCAGTACTTC.

The chain is built from TRBV10-3 and TRBJ2-1; 7 bases fit TRBD2. The J segment lost 0 bases and the V segment lost 3 bases, leaving 2 bases of the junction unmatched. This CDR3 spans 15 amino acids. The germline V gene has CDR1 ENHRY and CDR2 SYGVKD. The CDR3 reads CAISDSGLSYNEQFF. CDR3 bases: TGTGCCATCAGTGATAGCGGGCTCTCCTACAATGAGCAGTTCTTC.

This clone has only one observation. The genes are TRBV6-5 and TRBJ2-7; 8 positions match TRBD1. CDR3 length: 16 amino acids. Germline CDR1 reads MNHEY; CDR2 reads SVGAGI. Trimming cost V 2 bases and J 2 bases; bases outside gene matches: 8. CDR3 coding DNA: TGTGCCAGCAGTTACCTCCGGGACAGGACGACCTACGAGCAGTACTTC. Translated, it gives CASSYLRDRTTYEQYF.

This chain connects TRBV2 to TRBJ1-5; D gene unclear. The CDR3 runs to 17 residues. V lost 5 bases, J lost 2 bases, and 19 bases lay in between. The germline V gene encodes CDR1 SNHLY and CDR2 FYNNEI. CDR3 amino acids: CASSRDLGGGGNQPQHF. CDR3 DNA sequence: TGTGCCAGCAGTAGGGATCTGGGAGGAGGAGGCAATCAGCCCCAGCATTTT.

This clone was detected once. The chain links TRBV7-6 to TRBJ2-3, with TRBD2 identical over 8 bases. CDR3 length: 16 residues. Germline CDR1 reads SGHVS; CDR2 reads FNYEAQ. The ends lost 3 bases at V and 3 bases at J; junction bases unmatched: 8. This CDR3 reads CASSFQAGVRTDTQYF. The DNA of the CDR3 is TGTGCCAGCAGCTTCCAAGCGGGAGTTAGGACAGATACGCAGTATTTT.

The V call is TRBV11-2, the J call TRBJ2-1, with 9 nucleotides matching TRBD2. Germline CDR1 reads SGHAT; CDR2 reads FQNNGV. V gave up 4 bases and J gave up 7 bases; unmatched junction bases: 14. The CDR3 contains 17 residues. This chain's CDR3 is CASSSARKVSGSNEQFF. CDR3 sequence (DNA): TGTGCCAGCAGCTCAGCTAGGAAAGTTAGCGGGAGTAATGAGCAGTTCTTC.

The gene calls are TRBV7-3 and TRBJ2-5; 8 bases are a match to TRBD1. Germline lookup yields CDR1 SGHTA and CDR2 FQGTGA. Trimming at V came to 5 bases and at J to 2 bases, leaving 10 bases not matched to a gene. The CDR3 totals 16 residues. The DNA of the CDR3 is TGTGCCAGCAGCCCGGGGACAGGCCTCGGGCAAGAGACCCAGTACTTC. The encoded protein is CASSPGTGLGQETQYF.

The V and J genes are TRBV12-5 and TRBJ1-2; D unclear. Germline loops: CDR1 LGHNT, CDR2 FRNRAP. V lost 1 base and J 0 bases, leaving 12 bases between the germline ends. The length of the CDR3 is 16 residues. The CDR3 is CASGLAYSGTNYGYTF. The CDR3 DNA sequence: TGTGCTAGTGGTTTGGCCTACAGTGGAACTAACTATGGCTACACCTTC.

This chain connects TRBV19 to TRBJ2-4; no reliable D call. Trimming shortened V by 7 bases and J by 0 bases, and 16 bases separated the two germline ends. Looked up from germline, CDR1 is LNHDA and CDR2 is SQIVND (reference sequence). The CDR3 loop spans 16 amino acids. The CDR3 DNA is TGTGCCAGTAAATCCGACCAGGCACTAGCCAAAAACATTCAGTACTTC. Its translation is CASKSDQALAKNIQYF.

This chain links TRBV2 with TRBJ2-3; D possibly corresponds to TRBD2 (5 bases). In germline, CDR1 is SNHLY, CDR2 FYNNEI. The CDR3 is 14 amino acids. Trimming cost V 8 bases and J 6 bases, with 18 bases left between them. CDR3 protein: CASRIALSGDTQYF. The CDR3 nucleotides are TGTGCCAGCCGAATAGCGCTCTCGGGGGATACGCAGTATTTT.

This chain joins TRBV2 and TRBJ2-3; TRBD2 might be the D (5 bases). Trimming shortened V by 5 bases and J by 2 bases, and 14 bases separated the two germline ends. Per germline, CDR1 SNHLY and CDR2 FYNNEI. The length of the CDR3 is 15 residues. Here the CDR3 reads CASSLMRVATDTQYF. DNA for the CDR3: TGTGCCAGCAGTTTAATGAGGGTGGCCACAGATACGCAGTATTTT.

The gene calls are TRBV19 and TRBJ2-2, with TRBD2 identical over 8 bases. The V gene's germline CDR1 is LNHDA and CDR2 SQIVND (reference sequence). V lost 7 bases and J lost 6; bases outside the gene matches: 19. This CDR3 region has 18 residues. The CDR3 spells CASTPRPSEREYAGELFF. CDR3 in DNA: TGTGCCAGTACCCCACGCCCCTCGGAGCGGGAGTACGCCGGGGAGCTGTTTTTT.

This clone was recorded once. The CDR3 bases are TGTGCCAGCAGTGAATCGCTTAGGAGCTCCTACAATGAGCAGTTCTTC. Its protein product is CASSESLRSSYNEQFF. V is TRBV25-1 and J is TRBJ2-1, with unresolved D. This CDR3 has 16 amino acids. The V end was cut by 1 base, the J end by 0 bases, with 10 bases between. CDR1 is MGHDK and CDR2 is SYGVNS in the germline V gene. Combining the CDR3 with reference TRBV25-1 and TRBJ2-1 gives the whole variable domain EADIYQTPRYLVIGTGKKITLECSQTMGHDKMYWYQQDPGMELHLIHYSYGVNSTEKGDLSSESTVSRIRTEHFPLTLESARPSHTSQYLCASSESLRSSYNEQFFGPGTRLTVL.

A few counts support this clone. V usage is TRBV10-2 and J usage is TRBJ2-2; 10 bases align to TRBD2. Trimming took 4 bases from V and 4 from J; bases not matched to a gene: 6. This CDR3 has 16 amino acids. The germline gives CDR1 WSHSY, CDR2 SAAADI. CDR3 sequence: CASSVPSGSSTGELFF. The DNA for the CDR3 is TGCGCCAGCAGTGTACCTAGCGGGAGCTCCACCGGGGAGCTGTTTTTT.

The V call is TRBV5-3, the J call TRBJ2-3; 8 bases align to TRBD2. TRBV5-3 is assigned to the ORF class and has an uncertain function. The junction had 5 bases not matched to a gene; V was cut back by 4 bases and J by 1 base. This CDR3 contains 15 residues. The CDR3 reads CARSPTSEGTDTQYF. CDR3 nucleotide sequence: TGTGCCAGAAGCCCGACTAGCGAAGGCACAGATACGCAGTATTTT.

V usage is TRBV15 and J usage is TRBJ2-7; D unresolved. The V gene's germline CDR1 is LNHNV and CDR2 YYDKDF (reference sequence). Trimming shortened V by 0 bases and J by 5 bases, and 11 bases separated the two germline ends. The CDR3 contains 14 residues. In nucleotides, the CDR3 is TGTGCCACCAGCAGAGAATTTAGAGTGGACGAGCAGTACTTC. Its protein is CATSREFRVDEQYF.

The CDR3 reads CASSPIDSDTEAFF. CDR3 in DNA: TGTGCCAGCTCACCAATAGACAGCGACACTGAAGCTTTCTTT. V is TRBV18 and J is TRBJ1-1; tentatively, D is TRBD1 (5 bases). CDR1 is KGHSH and CDR2 is LQKENI in the germline V gene. V lost 2 bases and J lost 3, with 10 bases in between. The CDR3 consists of 14 residues. Together with reference TRBV18 and TRBJ1-1, the CDR3 gives the full variable domain: NAGVMQNPRHLVRRRGQEARLRCSPMKGHSHVYWYRQLPEEGLKFMVYLQKENIIDESGMPKERFSAEFPKEGPSILRIQQVVRGDSAAYFCASSPIDSDTEAFFGQGTRLTVV.

The chain recombines TRBV11-2 with TRBJ2-3; 8 bases align to TRBD2. After removal of 5 bases from V and 5 bases from J, the junction contained 9 bases not matched to a gene. Per the germline V gene, CDR1 is SGHAT and CDR2 is FQNNGV. This CDR3 spans 15 amino acids. CDR3 sequence reads: CASSPVAGNQDTQYF. The CDR3 DNA reads as TGTGCCAGCAGCCCAGTAGCGGGAAATCAAGATACGCAGTATTTT.

This chain uses TRBV6-1 with TRBJ1-5, with D possibly TRBD1 on 6 matching bases. V was clipped by 2 bases and J by 7 bases, with 12 bases between them. There are 14 residues in the CDR3. Germline V lookup: CDR1 MNHNS, CDR2 SASEGT. CDR3 in amino acids: CASSEQGLKQPQHF. As DNA, the CDR3 is TGTGCCAGCAGTGAACAGGGGCTAAAACAGCCCCAGCATTTT.

This chain uses TRBV9 with TRBJ2-3; 9 positions match TRBD1. Germline V gene data show CDR1 as SGDLS and CDR2 as YYNGEE. V lost 4 bases, J lost 2 bases, and 5 bases stayed unmatched. The CDR3 totals 15 residues. The chain's CDR3 is CASSLQGANTDTQYF. CDR3 DNA sequence: TGTGCCAGCAGCCTACAGGGGGCTAACACAGATACGCAGTATTTT.

The V and J genes are TRBV5-5 and TRBJ2-5; 8 bases are shared with TRBD1. The CDR3 covers 15 residues. Germline V lookup: CDR1 SGHKS, CDR2 YYEKEE (reference sequence). The trim removed 1 base at V and 5 bases at J, leaving 7 bases unmatched. In nucleotides, the CDR3 is TGTGCCAGCAGCTTGCAACAGGGGGAATGGGAGACCCAGTACTTC. Encoded protein: CASSLQQGEWETQYF.

This chain uses TRBV7-6 with TRBJ2-7; no firm D call. Germline values: CDR1 SGHVS, CDR2 FNYEAQ. The V gene lost 0 bases and the J gene lost 7 bases, with 10 bases spanning the gap. The CDR3 runs to 13 residues. The CDR3 DNA follows: TGTGCCAGCAGCTTAGCTCCATTCGGGGAGCAGTACTTC. Its translation: CASSLAPFGEQYF.

This sequence joins TRBV6-2 or TRBV6-3 and TRBJ2-1, with D unclear. Germline loops: CDR1 MNHEY, CDR2 SVGEGT. Trimming removed 2 bases at V and 9 bases at J, with 11 bases between. The CDR3 contains 13 residues. This chain's CDR3 is CASSYGEVSEQFF. The CDR3 bases are TGTGCCAGCAGTTACGGAGAAGTAAGTGAGCAGTTCTTC.

This clone was recorded only once. The chain has TRBV5-6 and TRBJ2-1, with 7 bases aligning to TRBD1. The CDR3 runs to 14 residues. The J segment lost 6 bases and the V segment lost 3 bases, leaving 6 bases of the junction unmatched. From germline, CDR1 is SGHDT and CDR2 YYEEEE. DNA for the CDR3: TGTGCCAGCAGCTGGGAACAGGGGCGCAATGAGCAGTTCTTC. Translation gives CASSWEQGRNEQFF.

The chain combines TRBV30 with TRBJ2-3, with D possibly TRBD2 on 5 matching bases. The germline CDR1 and CDR2 sequences are GTSNPN and SVGIG (reference sequence). This CDR3 spans 15 amino acids. The ends were cut back, 2 bases at V and 2 bases at J, with 14 bases in the middle. The CDR3 reads CAWSPTGLPTDTQYF. The CDR3 coding sequence is TGTGCCTGGAGTCCAACGGGATTACCCACAGATACGCAGTATTTT. The whole variable domain, remainder taken from reference TRBV30 and TRBJ2-3, is SQTIHQWPATLVQPVGSPLSLECTVEGTSNPNLYWYRQAAGRGLQLLFYSVGIGQISSEVPQNLSASRPQDRQFILSSKKLLLSDSGFYLCAWSPTGLPTDTQYFGPGTRLTVL.

In nucleotides, the CDR3 is TGCGCCAGCAGCCTAGCTTTGGAAGTCGGCGAGCAGTACTTC. Encoded protein: CASSLALEVGEQYF. The chain combines TRBV4-1 with TRBJ2-7, with no clear D. Germline V lookup: CDR1 MGHRA, CDR2 YSYEKL. This CDR3 region has 14 residues. V lost 4 bases to trimming and J lost 6 bases, with 16 bases between them.

The chain recombines TRBV7-6 with TRBJ2-5, with 10 bases identical to TRBD2. The length of the CDR3 is 16 residues. The ends lost 2 bases at V and 1 base at J; junction bases unmatched: 4. Germline values: CDR1 SGHVS, CDR2 FNYEAQ. CDR3: CASSLLGTSVQETQYF. CDR3 bases: TGTGCCAGCAGCTTACTCGGGACTAGCGTCCAAGAGACCCAGTACTTC.